This TCR beta chain appears in the sequencing data of a study of CD8 T cells in ankylosing spondylitis. Findings of the study overall: Reportedly, significant enrichment of disease-linked clones occurred in matched ankylosing spondylitis synovial fluid. Some of the motif variants had earlier been found in reactive arthritis patients' fluid and blood.

From the 5' RACE reads, TCRdb called clonotypes with MiXCR, one entry per CDR3 protein. The sample lists roughly 38,000 distinct CDR3 sequences; 15% to 20% were seen once. Trimming pared 8 bases from V and 0 bases from J, leaving 10 bases between. The CDR3 runs 14 residues. Germline V lookup: CDR1 LGHNA, CDR2 YSLEER. With respect to this clonotype: Its antigen is undetermined.

This TCR derives from a male donor with ankylosing spondylitis or in good health (not recorded which). The genes are TRBV4-3 and TRBJ2-2, with D perhaps TRBD1 or TRBD2 (5 bases each). Sequencing was done on a sample of blood. CDR3 residues: CASRRDANTGELFF. DNA for the CDR3: TGCGCCAGCCGCCGGGACGCGAACACCGGGGAGCTGTTTTTT.